This section outlines one TCR beta chain sequence together with its context. Repertoires were generated with immunoSEQ multiplex PCR, while TCRdb's copy carries only in-frame clones and drops some. Among about 73,000 clones listed, roughly four fifths were seen once. This specimen belongs to a study of glioma-infiltrating T cells after dendritic cell vaccination. From germline, CDR1 is SGHNT and CDR2 YYREEE (reference sequence). This CDR3 region has 16 residues. The V end was cut by 4 bases, the J end by 1 base, with 16 bases between. The gene calls are TRBV5-4 and TRBJ2-3; D is ambiguous. The sequence was obtained from a human donor with glioblastoma. The sample was blood, taken before dendritic cell vaccination. The CDR3 sequence is CASSGGGNVGTDTQYF. DNA of the CDR3: TGTGCCAGCAGCGGCGGTGGAAATGTGGGCACAGATACGCAGTATTTT.